This paragraph reports one T cell receptor (beta chain). Germline CDR1 reads MDHEN; CDR2 reads SYDVKM. V lost 4 bases, J lost 0 bases, and 18 bases lay in between. This CDR3 comprises 17 residues. This sample is part of a study of cytomegalovirus exposure and HLA in healthy donors. The PCR used 60 Vbeta and 13 Jbeta primers. Sequencing used immunoSEQ multiplex PCR; TCRdb keeps in-frame clones, though not all of them. The top ten clones hold about 3.2% of a sample with some 150,000 clones, roughly 78% of them seen once. The source of this sequence is a man aged 18 to 29 in good health and CMV-seropositive. The gene calls are TRBV28 and TRBJ1-2; a weak D match, TRBD1 (5 bases). The sequencing sample was made of PBMCs. CDR3 DNA: TGTGCCAGCAGTTCGCCCGTCGGAGGGGATCCTAACTATGGCTACACCTTC. This gives the protein CASSSPVGGDPNYGYTF.